The clone carrying this T cell receptor beta chain was counted many times. Its antigen is unknown. In TCRdb, the RT-PCR reads were re-called with MiXCR into one record per CDR3 protein. The repertoire holds fewer than 700,000 distinct CDR3 sequences, with 13% as singletons. The sample is drawn from a study of response to subunit inactivated influenza vaccine. General study results and limits: Researchers suggested that each seasonal influenza vaccination recruits few new T cells.

V was cut by 0 bases and J by 11 bases, with 10 bases left in between. The germline CDR1 and CDR2 sequences are ENHRY and SYGVKD. The CDR3 sequence is 13 residues long. The sequences come from PBMCs from blood, collected about 40 days after vaccination. The receptor was derived from a man aged 45 to 65 who received an inactivated influenza vaccine. The V call is TRBV10-3, the J call TRBJ1-4; TRBD1 might be the D (5 bases). The CDR3 loop is CAISESQQGKLFF. In DNA, the CDR3 is TGTGCCATCAGTGAGTCGCAGCAGGGTAAACTGTTTTTT.